This T cell receptor (beta chain) was identified in a study of cytomegalovirus exposure and HLA in healthy donors. Study-level information: Among some 400 genotyped donors, 80% to 90% fell in the Caucasian-associated ancestry cluster.

Germline assignment: CDR1 SNHLY and CDR2 FYNNEI. V was shortened by 2 bases and J by 8 bases, with 12 bases between the two germline ends. The CDR3 is made up of 14 amino acids. Both 60 Vbeta primers and 13 Jbeta primers went into the PCR. Some clones are missing from TCRdb's copy, which holds only in-frame ones; the method was immunoSEQ multiplex PCR. The sample contains roughly 190,000 clones, approximately 80% of which appear only once. Each donor was healthy, and each was a bone marrow donor. The source is a woman aged 30 to 39 in good health and CMV-seronegative. Input material: PBMCs. The chain joins TRBV2 to TRBJ1-4; maybe TRBD1 (5 bases). The CDR3 DNA reads TGTGCCAGCAGTGAACCACGTCGGGGGGAAAAACTGTTTTTT. Encoded protein: CASSEPRRGEKLFF.